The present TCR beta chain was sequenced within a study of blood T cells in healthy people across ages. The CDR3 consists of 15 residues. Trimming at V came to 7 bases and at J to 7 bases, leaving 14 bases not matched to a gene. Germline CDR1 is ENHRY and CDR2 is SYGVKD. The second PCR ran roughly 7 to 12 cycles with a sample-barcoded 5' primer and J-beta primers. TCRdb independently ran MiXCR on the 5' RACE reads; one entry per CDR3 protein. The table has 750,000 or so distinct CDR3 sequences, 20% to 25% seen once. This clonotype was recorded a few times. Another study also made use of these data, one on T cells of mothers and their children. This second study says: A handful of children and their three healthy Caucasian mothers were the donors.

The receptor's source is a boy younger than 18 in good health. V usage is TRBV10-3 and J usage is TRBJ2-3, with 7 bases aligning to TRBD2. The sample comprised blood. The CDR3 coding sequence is TGTGCCATCACGGCGTTGGGCGGGAGAGTAAATACGCAGTATTTT. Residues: CAITALGGRVNTQYF.